The clone carrying this T cell receptor (beta chain) occurred many times. Its antigen is unknown. TCRdb keeps only in-frame clones here, not all; method: immunoSEQ multiplex PCR. The sample has about 38,000 clones, none seen only once. This sample is part of a study of T cells after posttransplantation cyclophosphamide. The study's findings and limits: Recipient CMV seropositivity and CMV reactivation strongly tracked TRB clonality.

Sequences were obtained from PBMCs. This receptor was obtained from a man aged 50 or older in good health, CMV-negative, and a related stem cell transplant donor.

Written as DNA, the CDR3 is TGTGCCAGCAGCGCAGGACTAGCGGGGGACTACGAGCAGTACTTC. Protein product: CASSAGLAGDYEQYF. The chain carries TRBV9 and TRBJ2-7; 13 bases map to TRBD2. Germline assignment: CDR1 SGDLS and CDR2 YYNGEE. The CDR3 totals 15 residues. The V gene end was trimmed by 3 bases and the J gene end by 3 bases; junction bases not matched to a gene: 3. The full variable domain, its missing parts supplied by reference TRBV9 and TRBJ2-7, is DSGVTQTPKHLITATGQRVTLRCSPRSGDLSVYWYQQSLDQGLQFLIQYYNGEERAKGNILERFSAQQFPDLHSELNLSSLELGDSALYFCASSAGLAGDYEQYFGPGTRLTVT.